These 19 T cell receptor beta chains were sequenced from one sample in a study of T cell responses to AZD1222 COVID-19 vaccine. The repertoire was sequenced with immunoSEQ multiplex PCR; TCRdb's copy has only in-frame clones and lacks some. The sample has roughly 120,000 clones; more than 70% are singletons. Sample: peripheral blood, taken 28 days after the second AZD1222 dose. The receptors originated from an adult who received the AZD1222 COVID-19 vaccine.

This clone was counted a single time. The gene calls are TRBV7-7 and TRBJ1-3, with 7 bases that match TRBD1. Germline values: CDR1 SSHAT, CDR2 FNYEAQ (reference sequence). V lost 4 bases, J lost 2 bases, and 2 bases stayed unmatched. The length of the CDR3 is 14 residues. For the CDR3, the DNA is TGTGCCAGCAGCTCACAGGGGACTGGAAACACCATATATTTT. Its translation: CASSSQGTGNTIYF.

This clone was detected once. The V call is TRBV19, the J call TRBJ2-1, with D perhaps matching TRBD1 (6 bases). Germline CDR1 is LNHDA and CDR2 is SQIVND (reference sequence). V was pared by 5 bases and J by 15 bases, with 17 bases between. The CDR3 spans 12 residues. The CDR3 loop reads CASSSNGQSRFF. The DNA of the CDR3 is TGTGCCAGTAGTTCCAACGGACAGTCTCGGTTCTTC.

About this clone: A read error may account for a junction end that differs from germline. The CDR3 reads CASSYSWTGSYEQYF. The CDR3 DNA sequence: TGTGCCAGCAGCTACTCGTGGACAGGGTCCTACGAGCAGTACTTC. V and J are TRBV6-2 or TRBV6-3 and TRBJ2-7; 8 bases map to TRBD1. Germline CDR1 and CDR2: MNHEY and SVGEGT. The CDR3 has 15 residues.

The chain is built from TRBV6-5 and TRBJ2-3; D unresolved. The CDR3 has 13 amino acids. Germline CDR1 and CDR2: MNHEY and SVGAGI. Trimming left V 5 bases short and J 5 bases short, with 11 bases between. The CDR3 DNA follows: TGTGCCAGCAGTCCTCCAGGTAGAGATACGCAGTATTTT. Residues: CASSPPGRDTQYF.

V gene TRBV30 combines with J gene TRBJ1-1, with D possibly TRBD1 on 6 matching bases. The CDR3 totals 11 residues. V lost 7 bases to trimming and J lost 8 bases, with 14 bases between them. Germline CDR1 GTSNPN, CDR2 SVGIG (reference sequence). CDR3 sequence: CASTGFREAFF. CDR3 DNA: TGTGCCTCAACAGGGTTCAGGGAAGCTTTCTTT.

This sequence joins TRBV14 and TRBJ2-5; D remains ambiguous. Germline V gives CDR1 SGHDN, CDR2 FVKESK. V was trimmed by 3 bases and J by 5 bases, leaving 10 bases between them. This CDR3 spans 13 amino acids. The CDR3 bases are TGTGCCAGCAGCCATGTGAGTCTGGAGACCCAGTACTTC. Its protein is CASSHVSLETQYF.

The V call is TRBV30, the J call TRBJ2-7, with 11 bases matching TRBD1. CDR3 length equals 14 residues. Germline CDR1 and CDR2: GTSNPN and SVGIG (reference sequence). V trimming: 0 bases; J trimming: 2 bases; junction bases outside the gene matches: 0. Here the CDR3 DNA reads TGTGCCTGGAGTGTGGGACAGGGGGCCTACGAGCAGTACTTC. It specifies CAWSVGQGAYEQYF.

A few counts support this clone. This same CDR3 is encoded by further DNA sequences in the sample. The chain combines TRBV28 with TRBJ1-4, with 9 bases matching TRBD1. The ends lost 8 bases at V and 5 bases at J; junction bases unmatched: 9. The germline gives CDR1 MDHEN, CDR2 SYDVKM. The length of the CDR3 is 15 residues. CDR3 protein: CASSSPGTGNEKLFF. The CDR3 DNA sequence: TGTGCCAGCTCATCCCCCGGGACAGGGAATGAAAAACTGTTTTTT.

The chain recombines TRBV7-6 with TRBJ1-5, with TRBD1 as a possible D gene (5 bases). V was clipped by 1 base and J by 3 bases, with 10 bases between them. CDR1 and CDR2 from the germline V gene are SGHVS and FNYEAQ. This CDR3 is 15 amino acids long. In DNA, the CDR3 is TGTGCCAGCAGCTTAGTTGGGGGTAACAATCAGCCCCAGCATTTT. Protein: CASSLVGGNNQPQHF.

DNA of the CDR3: TGTGCCTGGAGTGTCCGGATACAAGGAGGCTACACCTTC. Translating it yields CAWSVRIQGGYTF. The chain has TRBV30 and TRBJ1-2; D is undetermined. This CDR3 is built from 13 residues. Trimming removed 0 bases at V and 8 bases at J, with 13 bases between. Germline CDR1 reads GTSNPN; CDR2 reads SVGIG (reference sequence).

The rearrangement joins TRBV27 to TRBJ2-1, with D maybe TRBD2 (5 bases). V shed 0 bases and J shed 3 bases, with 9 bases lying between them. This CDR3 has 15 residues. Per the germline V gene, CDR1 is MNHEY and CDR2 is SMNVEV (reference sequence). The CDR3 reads CASSLSRGLYNEQFF. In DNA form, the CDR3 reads TGTGCCAGCAGTTTATCCCGGGGTCTCTACAATGAGCAGTTCTTC.

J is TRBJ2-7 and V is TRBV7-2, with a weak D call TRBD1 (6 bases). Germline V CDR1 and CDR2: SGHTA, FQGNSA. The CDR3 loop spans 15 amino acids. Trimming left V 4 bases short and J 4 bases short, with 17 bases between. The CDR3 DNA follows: TGTGCCAGCAGCTCAAAAGACAGGCCGTCTTACGAGCAGTACTTC. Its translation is CASSSKDRPSYEQYF.

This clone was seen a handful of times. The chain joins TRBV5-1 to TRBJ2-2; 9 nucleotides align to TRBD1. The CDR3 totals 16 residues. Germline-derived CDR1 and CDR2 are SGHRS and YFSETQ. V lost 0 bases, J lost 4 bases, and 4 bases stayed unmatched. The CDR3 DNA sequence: TGCGCCAGCAGCTTGGTTGGGACAGGGACCACCGGGGAGCTGTTTTTT. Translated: CASSLVGTGTTGELFF.

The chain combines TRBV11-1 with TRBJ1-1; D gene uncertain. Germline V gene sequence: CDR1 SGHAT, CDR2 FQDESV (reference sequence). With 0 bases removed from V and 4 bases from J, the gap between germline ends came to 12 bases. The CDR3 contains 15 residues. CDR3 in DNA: TGTGCCAGCAGCTTAGCAGGCGCTTTGGGCACTGAAGCTTTCTTT. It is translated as CASSLAGALGTEAFF.

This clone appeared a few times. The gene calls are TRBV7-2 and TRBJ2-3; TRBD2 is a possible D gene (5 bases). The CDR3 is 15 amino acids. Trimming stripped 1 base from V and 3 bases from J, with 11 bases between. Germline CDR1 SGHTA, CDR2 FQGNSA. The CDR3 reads CASSLEARRTDTQYF. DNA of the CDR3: TGTGCCAGCAGCTTAGAGGCGAGGAGGACAGATACGCAGTATTTT. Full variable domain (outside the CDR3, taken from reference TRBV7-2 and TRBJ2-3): GAGVSQSPSNKVTEKGKDVELRCDPISGHTALYWYRQSLGQGLEFLIYFQGNSAPDKSGLPSDRFSAERTGGSVSTLTIQRTQQEDSAVYLCASSLEARRTDTQYFGPGTRLTVL.

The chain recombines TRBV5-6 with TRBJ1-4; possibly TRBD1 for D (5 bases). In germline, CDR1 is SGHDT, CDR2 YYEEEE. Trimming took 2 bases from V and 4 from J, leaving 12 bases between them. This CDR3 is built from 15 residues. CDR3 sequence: CASSLEGLLNEKLFF. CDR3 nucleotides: TGTGCCAGCAGCTTAGAGGGGCTCCTTAATGAAAAACTGTTTTTT.

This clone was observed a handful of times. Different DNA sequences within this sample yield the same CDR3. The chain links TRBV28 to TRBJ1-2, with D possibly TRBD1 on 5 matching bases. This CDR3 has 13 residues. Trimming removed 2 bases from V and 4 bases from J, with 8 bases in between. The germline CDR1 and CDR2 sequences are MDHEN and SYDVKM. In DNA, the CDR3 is TGTGCCAGCAGTTTAGGGGGTACCTATGGCTACACCTTC. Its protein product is CASSLGGTYGYTF.

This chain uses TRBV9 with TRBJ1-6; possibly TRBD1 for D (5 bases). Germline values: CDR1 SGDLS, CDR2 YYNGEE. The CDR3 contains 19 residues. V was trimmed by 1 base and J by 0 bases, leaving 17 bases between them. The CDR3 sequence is CASSVRGVRVSSYNSPLHF. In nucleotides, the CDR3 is TGTGCCAGCAGCGTACGGGGGGTTAGGGTGAGCTCCTATAATTCACCCCTCCACTTT.

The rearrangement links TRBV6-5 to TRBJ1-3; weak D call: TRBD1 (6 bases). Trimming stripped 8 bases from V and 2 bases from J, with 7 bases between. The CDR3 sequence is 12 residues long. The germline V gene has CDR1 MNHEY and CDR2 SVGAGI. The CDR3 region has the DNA TGTGCCAGCGGGGGGCCTGGAAACACCATATATTTT. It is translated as CASGGPGNTIYF.